This TCR beta chain was documented in a study of tumor-infiltrating lymphocytes in oesophageal squamous cell carcinoma. TCRdb re-called the PCR reads with MiXCR, one entry per CDR3 protein. Among 13,000 or so distinct CDR3 sequences listed, roughly half were seen once. This clonotype was detected a few times. The material sequenced was blood. This TCR came from a female donor with esophageal squamous cell carcinoma.

The CDR3 nucleotides read TGTGCCAGCAGCTTAGTGGCAGGTTCTTCCTACAATGAGCAGTTCTTC. It is translated as CASSLVAGSSYNEQFF. The chain has TRBV7-2 and TRBJ2-1, with D hard to call. Germline-derived CDR1 and CDR2 are SGHTA and FQGNSA. V was pared by 1 base and J by 1 base, with 11 bases between. This CDR3 region has 16 residues.